These T cell receptor beta chains were read from a single sample in a study of blood T cell repertoires in COVID-19. TCRdb's table, derived via immunoSEQ multiplex PCR, lists solely in-frame clones and lacks some. The table includes 150,000 to 200,000 clones, roughly 82% detected once. The sequenced sample was peripheral blood. The receptor set was obtained from a woman aged 55-70 years with COVID-19, enrolled during active disease. Each CDR3 is given with its conserved first and last residue. The D gene is left open where the match is weak. Size values are once, few and many counts, or a class for expanded clones, and some rows have none.

V,size,D,J,DNA,CDR3
TRBV7-6,once,TRBD1,TRBJ1-3,TGTGCCAGCAGCTCCCGGACAGGGGGCATGAACACCATATATTTT,CASSSRTGGMNTIYF
TRBV29-1,.,TRBD1,TRBJ2-3,TGCAGCGTTGGGGGACAGGGCAGGGGCACAGATACGCAGTATTTT,CSVGGQGRGTDTQYF
TRBV2,.,TRBD1,TRBJ1-2,TGTGCCAGCAGTGAATCGGGACAGGGGGTCTATGGCTACACCTTC,CASSESGQGVYGYTF
TRBV6-6,.,TRBD2,TRBJ2-1,TGTGCCAGCACTCTAGCGGGGCTATACAATGAGCAGTTCTTC,CASTLAGLYNEQFF
TRBV5-4,.,.,TRBJ1-2,TGTGCCAGCAGCGTAGGGACTGAAACTAACTATGGCTACACCTTC,CASSVGTETNYGYTF
TRBV6-1,few,.,TRBJ1-3,TGTGCCAGCAGTGAGTTGGGGCTCGAAAACACCATATATTTT,CASSELGLENTIYF
TRBV5-1,.,TRBD2,TRBJ2-1,TGCGCCAGCAGCCCGGAGGGGAGGGGTTTTAATGAGCAGTTCTTC,CASSPEGRGFNEQFF
TRBV15,.,.,TRBJ2-7,TGTGCCACCAGCAGAGATGAGGGGGTTGAATACGAGCAGTACTTC,CATSRDEGVEYEQYF
TRBV27,.,TRBD2,TRBJ2-3,TGTGCCAGCAGTCGGGGGGGGCCCGGCACAGATACGCAGTATTTT,CASSRGGPGTDTQYF
TRBV19,.,.,TRBJ1-5,TGTGCCAGCCGGACTGCGGACCAGCCCCAGCATTTT,CASRTADQPQHF
TRBV7-2,.,.,TRBJ1-1,TGTGCCAGCAGCTTAGCCACCTCAACGGGCACTGAAGCTTTCTTT,CASSLATSTGTEAFF
TRBV2,once,.,TRBJ2-6,TGTGCCAGCAGTGAAGGTGGCTTTGGGGCCAACGTCCTGACTTTC,CASSEGGFGANVLTF
TRBV19,.,TRBD1,TRBJ2-3,TGTGCCAGTCGACAGGACAGGACGGATACGCAGTATTTT,CASRQDRTDTQYF
TRBV11-2,.,TRBD1,TRBJ2-2,TGTGCCAGCACAATGAACCGACAGGGGAACACCGGGGAGCTGTTTTTT,CASTMNRQGNTGELFF
TRBV18,few,TRBD2,TRBJ2-1,TGTGCCAGCTCACCAAGAAGCGGGAGTTCCTCCAATGAGCAGTTCTTC,CASSPRSGSSSNEQFF
TRBV7-3,.,.,TRBJ1-2,TGTGCCAGCAGCGGACAGCTCTATGGCTACACCTTC,CASSGQLYGYTF
TRBV14,.,.,TRBJ1-3,TGTGCCAGCAGCCGGGACTCCTACTCTGGAAACACCATATATTTT,CASSRDSYSGNTIYF
TRBV21-1,.,.,TRBJ1-6,TGTCGTCCTGTTAATTCACCCCTCCACTTT,CRPVNSPLHF
TRBV18,.,TRBD1,TRBJ1-5,TGTGCCAGCTCACCAGGGACAGACAGCCCGACCCAGCATTTT,CASSPGTDSPTQHF
TRBV29-1,.,TRBD1,TRBJ2-5,TGCAGCGTCGCGGACAGGGGGGGAGAGACCCAGTACTTC,CSVADRGGETQYF
TRBV29-1,.,.,TRBJ1-1,TGCAGTGGCCGAGGGGACTACGACACTGAAGCTTTCTTT,CSGRGDYDTEAFF
TRBV1,few,.,TRBJ1-1,TGCACCAGCAGCCACGTAACAGACAGGAACACTGAAGCTTTCTTT,CTSSHVTDRNTEAFF
TRBV24-1,.,TRBD1,TRBJ2-1,TGTGCCACCAGTGATACCCGGGACAGGGTGAGCTACAATGAGCAGTTCTTC,CATSDTRDRVSYNEQFF
TRBV5-1,few,TRBD1,TRBJ1-6,TGCGCCAGCTGTACCGGGACAGGGGCTTCACCCCTCCACTTT,CASCTGTGASPLHF
TRBV5-5,.,.,TRBJ1-6,TGTGCCAGCAGTTATGCCGGCCCGACAGGAGGCAATTCACCCCTCCACTTT,CASSYAGPTGGNSPLHF
TRBV5-1,.,TRBD1,TRBJ1-3,TGCGCCAGCAGCTTGGAGTCCCCGGGACAGGGAAACACCATATATTTT,CASSLESPGQGNTIYF
TRBV28,.,TRBD2,TRBJ2-7,TGTGCCAGCAAGGCTAGCGGGAGCTCCTACGAGCAGTACTTC,CASKASGSSYEQYF
TRBV6-5,.,TRBD1,TRBJ1-5,TGTGCCAGCAGTCCACTAGGACAGGGTGCTCAGCCCCAGCATTTT,CASSPLGQGAQPQHF
TRBV19,once,.,TRBJ2-7,TGTGCCAGTAGTATAGATGTCAGTCTTGACGAGCAGTACTTC,CASSIDVSLDEQYF
TRBV7-8,.,TRBD1,TRBJ2-7,TGTGCCAGCAGCTTAGTGGCCGACAGGGGCCTCTACGAGCAGTACTTC,CASSLVADRGLYEQYF
TRBV6-5,.,.,TRBJ1-3,TGTGCCAGCGTTCCGAGGCTCCCCGGAAACACCATATATTTT,CASVPRLPGNTIYF
TRBV19,once,TRBD1,TRBJ2-1,TGTGCCAGTAGATCAGGGGGAAGCTACAATGAGCAGTTCTTC,CASRSGGSYNEQFF
TRBV19,.,TRBD1,TRBJ1-5,TGTGCCACTCACAGGGGCGTTAGCAATCAGCCCCAGCATTTT,CATHRGVSNQPQHF
TRBV28,.,.,TRBJ2-5,TGTGCCAGCAGTCGGGTTCACCAAGAGACCCAGTACTTC,CASSRVHQETQYF
TRBV6-5,.,.,TRBJ1-5,TGTGCCAGCAGTTACGAAGGAGGTCGGGGGAATCAGCCCCAGCATTTT,CASSYEGGRGNQPQHF
TRBV28,.,.,TRBJ1-4,TGTGCCAGCAGTTTAGTTCAGGGGCTGTCTGAAAAACTGTTTTTT,CASSLVQGLSEKLFF
TRBV7-9,.,.,TRBJ2-3,TGTGCCAGCAGCTACGACAGACCCCATATTAGCACAGATACGCAGTATTTT,CASSYDRPHISTDTQYF
TRBV15,.,TRBD1,TRBJ1-4,TGTGCCACCAGCAGGGTGGGACAGGGAAATGAAAAACTGTTTTTT,CATSRVGQGNEKLFF
TRBV6-5,.,.,TRBJ2-1,TGTGCCAGCAGTTACTCACATGGCAATGAGCAGTTCTTC,CASSYSHGNEQFF
TRBV5-4,.,TRBD2,TRBJ2-1,TGTGCCAGCAGCTTGGGGGGGAGGGGCTACAATGAGCAGTTCTTC,CASSLGGRGYNEQFF
TRBV19,once,.,TRBJ2-6,TGTGCCAGTAGTATAGGAACAACTGGGGCCAACGTCCTGACTTTC,CASSIGTTGANVLTF
TRBV5-1,once,TRBD2,TRBJ2-1,TGCGCCAGCAGCCCCGGGACTAGCGGGAGTTTTGAGCAGTTCTTC,CASSPGTSGSFEQFF
TRBV28,once,.,TRBJ1-3,TGTGCCAGCAGTTCCCTGACAAGCTCTGGAAACACCATATATTTT,CASSSLTSSGNTIYF
TRBV3-1/TRBV3-2,.,.,TRBJ1-6,TGTGCCAGCAGCCCCCTAGCGCTCAATTCACCCCTCCACTTT,CASSPLALNSPLHF
TRBV7-2,few,.,TRBJ2-3,TGTGCCAGCAGCGTAGGCCTAGTGACAGATACGCAGTATTTT,CASSVGLVTDTQYF
TRBV7-3,.,TRBD2,TRBJ2-3,TGTGCCAGCAGCTTTACTAGCGGGGGGGCTGGTACGCAGTATTTT,CASSFTSGGAGTQYF
TRBV7-3,.,TRBD2,TRBJ2-3,TGTGCCAGCAGCGCGGGACTAGCGGGGACAGATACGCAGTATTTT,CASSAGLAGTDTQYF
TRBV2,few,TRBD1,TRBJ1-2,TGTGCCAGCAGCCCGGGACAGGGTTACGGCTACACCTTC,CASSPGQGYGYTF
TRBV28,.,TRBD1,TRBJ1-5,TGTGCCAGCAGGGGACAGTATAGCAATCAGCCCCAGCATTTT,CASRGQYSNQPQHF
TRBV4-1,.,.,TRBJ2-4,TGCGCCAGCAGCCAAGAGGCCAGGGGAAACATTCAGTACTTC,CASSQEARGNIQYF
TRBV15,once,.,TRBJ2-5,TGTGCCACCAGCAGATCAACCGGGCTGGAGGGGACCCAGTACTTC,CATSRSTGLEGTQYF
TRBV18,once,.,TRBJ1-3,TGTGCCAGCTCACCTGGGCCACAACGGGGAAACACCATATATTTT,CASSPGPQRGNTIYF
TRBV19,.,.,TRBJ1-5,TGTGCCAGTAGTATCCCCGGGATAGGAAATCAGCCCCAGCATTTT,CASSIPGIGNQPQHF
TRBV7-2,.,.,TRBJ2-3,TGTGCCAGCAGCCTTAATTTGGGGGCTAGCACAGATACGCAGTATTTT,CASSLNLGASTDTQYF
TRBV11-2,.,TRBD2,TRBJ2-1,TGTGCCAGCAGCTTAGATGGGGCGGGGGGGATTACCTATGAGCAGTTCTTC,CASSLDGAGGITYEQFF
TRBV3-1/TRBV3-2,.,.,TRBJ2-6,TGTGCCAGCAGCCAAGCAGGGGCTGGGGCCAACGTCCTGACTTTC,CASSQAGAGANVLTF
TRBV19,once,.,TRBJ2-1,TGTGCCAGCGCGGCGTACAATGAGCAGTTCTTC,CASAAYNEQFF
TRBV6-6,once,.,TRBJ2-2,TGTGCCAGCAGTCTCACGGGGGTCCGAAACACCGGGGAGCTGTTTTTT,CASSLTGVRNTGELFF
TRBV29-1,.,TRBD2,TRBJ2-3,TGCAGCGTTAGCGGGGTTAGCACAGATACGCAGTATTTT,CSVSGVSTDTQYF
TRBV9,few,TRBD1,TRBJ1-6,TGTGCCAGCAGCGATCTACAGGGGTTGGGGTCACCCCTCCACTTT,CASSDLQGLGSPLHF